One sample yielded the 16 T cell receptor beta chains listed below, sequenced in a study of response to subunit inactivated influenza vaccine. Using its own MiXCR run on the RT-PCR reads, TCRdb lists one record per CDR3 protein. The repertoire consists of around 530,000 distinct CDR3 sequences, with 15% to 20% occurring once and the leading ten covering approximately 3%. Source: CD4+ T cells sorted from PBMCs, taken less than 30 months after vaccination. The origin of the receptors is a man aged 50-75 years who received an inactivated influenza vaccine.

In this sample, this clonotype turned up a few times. The CDR3 bases are TGTGCCAGCAGTTTTCTCGGGGGGACAACTGGGGCCAACGTCCTGACTTTC. This codes for CASSFLGGTTGANVLTF. This chain joins TRBV12-3 or TRBV12-4 and TRBJ2-6; TRBD2 is a possible D gene (7 bases). Trimming removed 3 bases from V and 2 bases from J, with 14 bases in between. The CDR3 runs 17 residues.

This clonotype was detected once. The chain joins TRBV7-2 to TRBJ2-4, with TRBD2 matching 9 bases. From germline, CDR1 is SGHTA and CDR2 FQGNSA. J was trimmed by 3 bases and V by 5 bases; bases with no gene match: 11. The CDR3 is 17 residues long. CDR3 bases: TGTGCCAGCAGCCCCCCTGGGCGGGAGGGGAACAAAAACATTCAGTACTTC. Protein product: CASSPPGREGNKNIQYF.

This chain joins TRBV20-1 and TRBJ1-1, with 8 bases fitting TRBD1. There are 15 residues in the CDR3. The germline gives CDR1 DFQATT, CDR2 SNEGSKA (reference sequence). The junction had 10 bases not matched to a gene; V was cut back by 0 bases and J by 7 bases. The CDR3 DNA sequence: TGCAGTGCTAGAGATATCTCGACAGGGGAAGTTGAAGCTTTCTTT. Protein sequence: CSARDISTGEVEAFF.

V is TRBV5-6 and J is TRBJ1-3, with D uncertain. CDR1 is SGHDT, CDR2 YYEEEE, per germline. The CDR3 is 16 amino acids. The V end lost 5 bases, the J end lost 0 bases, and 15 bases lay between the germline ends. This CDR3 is CASSVWPGSSGNTIYF. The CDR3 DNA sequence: TGTGCCAGCAGTGTTTGGCCCGGGAGCTCTGGAAACACCATATATTTT.

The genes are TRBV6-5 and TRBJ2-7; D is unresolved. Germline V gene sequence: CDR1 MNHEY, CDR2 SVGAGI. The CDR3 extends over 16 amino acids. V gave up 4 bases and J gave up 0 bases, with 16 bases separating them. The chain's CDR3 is CASSSTWDVSSYEQYF. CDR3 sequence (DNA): TGTGCCAGCAGTTCGACCTGGGATGTGAGCTCCTACGAGCAGTACTTC.

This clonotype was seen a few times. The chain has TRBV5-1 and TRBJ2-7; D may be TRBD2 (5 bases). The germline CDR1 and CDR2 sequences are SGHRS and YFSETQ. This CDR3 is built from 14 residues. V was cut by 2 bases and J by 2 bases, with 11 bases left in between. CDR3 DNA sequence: TGCGCCAGCAGCTTTACCGGGATCACCTACGAGCAGTACTTC. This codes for CASSFTGITYEQYF.

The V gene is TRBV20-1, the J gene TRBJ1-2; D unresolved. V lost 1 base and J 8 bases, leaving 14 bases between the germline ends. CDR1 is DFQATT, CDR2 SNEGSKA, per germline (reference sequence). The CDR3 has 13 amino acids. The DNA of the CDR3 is TGCAGTGCTAGAGCGGGTCCAGAACGGGGCTACACCTTC. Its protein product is CSARAGPERGYTF.

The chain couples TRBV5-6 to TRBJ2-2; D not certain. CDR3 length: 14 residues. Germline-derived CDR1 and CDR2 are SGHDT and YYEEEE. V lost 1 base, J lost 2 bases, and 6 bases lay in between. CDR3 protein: CASSLPANTGELFF. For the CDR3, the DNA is TGTGCCAGCAGCTTGCCGGCTAACACCGGGGAGCTGTTTTTT. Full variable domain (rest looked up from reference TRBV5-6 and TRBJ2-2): DAGVTQSPTHLIKTRGQQVTLRCSPKSGHDTVSWYQQALGQGPQFIFQYYEEEERQRGNFPDRFSGHQFPNYSSELNVNALLLGDSALYLCASSLPANTGELFFGEGSRLTVL.

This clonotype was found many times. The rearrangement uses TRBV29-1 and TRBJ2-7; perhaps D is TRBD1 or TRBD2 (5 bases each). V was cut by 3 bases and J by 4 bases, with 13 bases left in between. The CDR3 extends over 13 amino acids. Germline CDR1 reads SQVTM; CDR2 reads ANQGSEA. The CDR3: CSVDSGAGYEQYF. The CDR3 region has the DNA TGCAGCGTTGATTCCGGGGCAGGGTACGAGCAGTACTTC.

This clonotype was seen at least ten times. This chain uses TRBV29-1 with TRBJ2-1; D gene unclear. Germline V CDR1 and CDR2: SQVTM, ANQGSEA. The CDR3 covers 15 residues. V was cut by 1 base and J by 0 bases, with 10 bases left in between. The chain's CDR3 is CSVEGWKSSYNEQFF. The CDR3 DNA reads TGCAGCGTTGAAGGTTGGAAAAGCTCCTACAATGAGCAGTTCTTC.

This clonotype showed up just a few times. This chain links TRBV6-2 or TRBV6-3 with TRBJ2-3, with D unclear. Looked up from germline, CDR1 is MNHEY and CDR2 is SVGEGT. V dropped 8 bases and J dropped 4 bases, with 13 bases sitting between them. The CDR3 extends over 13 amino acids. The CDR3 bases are TGTGCCAGCGACACGGTTCTAGCAGATACGCAGTATTTT. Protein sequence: CASDTVLADTQYF.

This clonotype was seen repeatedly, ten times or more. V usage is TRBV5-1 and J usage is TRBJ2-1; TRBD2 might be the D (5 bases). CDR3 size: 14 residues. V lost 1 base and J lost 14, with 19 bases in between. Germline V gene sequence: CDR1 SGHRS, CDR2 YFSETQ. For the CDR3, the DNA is TGCGCCAGCAGCTTGTCCCCCTCGGGGAAGTCCGAGTTCTTC. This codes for CASSLSPSGKSEFF.

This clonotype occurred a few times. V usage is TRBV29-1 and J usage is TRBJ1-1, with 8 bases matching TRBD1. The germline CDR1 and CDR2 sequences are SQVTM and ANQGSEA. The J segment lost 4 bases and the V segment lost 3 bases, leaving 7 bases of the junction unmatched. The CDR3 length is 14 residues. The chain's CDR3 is CSVDQGAGGTEAFF. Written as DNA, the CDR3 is TGCAGCGTTGATCAGGGGGCGGGGGGCACTGAAGCTTTCTTT.

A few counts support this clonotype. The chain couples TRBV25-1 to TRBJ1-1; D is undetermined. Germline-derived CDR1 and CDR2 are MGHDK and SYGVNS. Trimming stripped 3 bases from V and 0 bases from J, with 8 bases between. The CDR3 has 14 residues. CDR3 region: CASSEPGLNTEAFF. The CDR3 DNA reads TGTGCCAGCAGTGAGCCAGGTCTGAACACTGAAGCTTTCTTT.

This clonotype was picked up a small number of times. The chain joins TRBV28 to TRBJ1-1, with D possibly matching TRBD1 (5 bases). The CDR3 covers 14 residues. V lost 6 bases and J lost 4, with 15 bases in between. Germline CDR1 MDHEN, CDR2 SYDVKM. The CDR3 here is CASRTDTNPTEAFF. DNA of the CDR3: TGTGCCAGCAGAACGGACACAAACCCCACTGAAGCTTTCTTT.

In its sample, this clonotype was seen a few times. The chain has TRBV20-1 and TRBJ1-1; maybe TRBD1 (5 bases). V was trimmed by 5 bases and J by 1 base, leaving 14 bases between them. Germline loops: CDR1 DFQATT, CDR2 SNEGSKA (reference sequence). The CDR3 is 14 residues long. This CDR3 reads CSALRDSWNTEAFF. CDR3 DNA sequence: TGCAGTGCTCTCCGGGACTCCTGGAACACTGAAGCTTTCTTT.